This T cell receptor beta chain was recorded in a study of blood T cell repertoires in COVID-19. Across the whole study: Samples of COVID-19 (acute and convalescent) were obtained from the United States, Italy and Spain. Nucleic acid was either cDNA or gDNA, and it came from T cells, B-cell-depleted T cells, or PBMCs.

Per the study methods: The authors estimated nucleated cell counts from reference gene primer amplification. Generated by immunoSEQ multiplex PCR, the TCRdb table keeps only in-frame clones and is missing some. The V and J calls and clone size are taken from that table; D and trimming were inferred from the DNA. The sample has about 69,000 clones; almost 80% are singletons. V lost 5 bases and J 6 bases, leaving 7 bases between the germline ends. Germline V gene sequence: CDR1 LNHDA, CDR2 SQIVND (reference sequence). CDR3 length equals 11 residues. The chain employs TRBV19 and TRBJ1-2; possibly TRBD1 for D (5 bases). The TCR sequence derives from a man aged 55 to 70 with acute or convalescent COVID-19. Sequencing was carried out using peripheral blood. The CDR3 DNA follows: TGTGCCAGTAGTGCAGGGAATGGCTACACCTTC. Its translation: CASSAGNGYTF.